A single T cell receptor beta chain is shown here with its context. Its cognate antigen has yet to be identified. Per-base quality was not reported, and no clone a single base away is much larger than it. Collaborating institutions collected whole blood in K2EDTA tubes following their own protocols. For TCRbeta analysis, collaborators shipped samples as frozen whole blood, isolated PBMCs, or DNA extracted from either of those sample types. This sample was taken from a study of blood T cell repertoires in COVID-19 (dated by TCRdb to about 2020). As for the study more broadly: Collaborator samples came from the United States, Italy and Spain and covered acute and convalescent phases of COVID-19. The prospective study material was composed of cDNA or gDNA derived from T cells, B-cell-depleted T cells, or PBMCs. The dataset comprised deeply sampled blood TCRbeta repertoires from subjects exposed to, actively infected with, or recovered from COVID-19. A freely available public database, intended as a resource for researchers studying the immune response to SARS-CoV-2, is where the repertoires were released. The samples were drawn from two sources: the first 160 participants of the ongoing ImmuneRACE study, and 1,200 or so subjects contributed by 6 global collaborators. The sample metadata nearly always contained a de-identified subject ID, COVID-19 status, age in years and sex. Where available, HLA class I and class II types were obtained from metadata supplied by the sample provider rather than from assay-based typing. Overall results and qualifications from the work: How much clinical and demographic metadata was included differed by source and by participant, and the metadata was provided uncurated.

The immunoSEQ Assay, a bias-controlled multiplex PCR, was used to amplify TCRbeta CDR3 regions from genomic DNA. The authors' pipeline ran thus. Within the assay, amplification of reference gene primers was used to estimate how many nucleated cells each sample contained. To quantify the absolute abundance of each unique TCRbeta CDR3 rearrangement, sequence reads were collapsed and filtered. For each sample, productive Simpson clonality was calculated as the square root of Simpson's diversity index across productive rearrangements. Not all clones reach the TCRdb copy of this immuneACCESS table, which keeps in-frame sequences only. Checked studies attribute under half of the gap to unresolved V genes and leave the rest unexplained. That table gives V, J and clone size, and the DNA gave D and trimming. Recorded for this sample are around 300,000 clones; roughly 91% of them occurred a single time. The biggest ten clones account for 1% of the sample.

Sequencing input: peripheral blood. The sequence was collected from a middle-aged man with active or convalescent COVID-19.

This receptor carries the CDR3 CASGPGIRTGNTIYF. The DNA is TGTGCCAGCGGACCAGGGATTCGTACTGGAAACACCATATATTTT. The sequence is built from TRBV7-9 and TRBJ1-3, and possibly TRBD1, on 5 matching bases. CDR1 SEHNR and CDR2 FQNEAQ are derived from the germline V gene (reference sequence). Reading from cysteine to phenylalanine, the CDR3 counts 15 amino acids. The DNA shown is the 45-base CDR3, in frame from base 1. V loses 8 bases, J loses 2 bases, and the germline ends lie 16 bases apart.